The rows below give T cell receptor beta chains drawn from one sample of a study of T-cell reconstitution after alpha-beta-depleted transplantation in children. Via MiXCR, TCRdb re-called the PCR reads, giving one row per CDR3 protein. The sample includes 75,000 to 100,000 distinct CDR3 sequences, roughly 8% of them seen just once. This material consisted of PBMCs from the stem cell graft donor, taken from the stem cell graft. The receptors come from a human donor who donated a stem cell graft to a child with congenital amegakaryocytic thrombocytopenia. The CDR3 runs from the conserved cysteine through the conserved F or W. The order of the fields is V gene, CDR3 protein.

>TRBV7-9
CASSLALVTEAFF
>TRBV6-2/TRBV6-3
CASRKDGGTEAFF
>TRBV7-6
CASSSSAESLEQYF
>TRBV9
CASSAGSGNTIYF
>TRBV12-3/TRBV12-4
CASSRYLNTEAFF
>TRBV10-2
CASKSQGSRIYGYTF
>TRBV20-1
CSASAPSVEETQYF
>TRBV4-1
CASSQDGAGGAGQPQHF
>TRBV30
CAWGGRAFSGNTIYF
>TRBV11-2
CASSPGTAYEQYF
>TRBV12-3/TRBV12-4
CASSLGQGITDTQYF
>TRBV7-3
CASSLQPSSNEQFF
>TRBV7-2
CASSLGNRGETQYF
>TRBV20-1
CSASIPPSGQAASF
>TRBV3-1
CASSQDFSRTEAEQYF
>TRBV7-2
CASKAEGLAGNYEQYF
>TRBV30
CAWRPGGAVGELFF
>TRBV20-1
CSARDPRRNTEAFF
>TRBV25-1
CASSAARTMNTEAFF
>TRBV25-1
CASSLAGSYNEQFF
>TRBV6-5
CASSYSRLAHNEQFF
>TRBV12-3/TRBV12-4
CASSAGSVKDTQYF
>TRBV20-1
CSARDDPSNEKLFF
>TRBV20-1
CSAYDPLPGLSFF
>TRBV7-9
CASSWEGGPNEKLFF
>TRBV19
CASSQSGGAVNEQFF
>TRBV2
CASRKDGNYGYTF
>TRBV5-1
CASSLQRGDYNEQFF
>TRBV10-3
CAISTASGYEQYF
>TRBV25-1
CASSKGAAGYTF
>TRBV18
CASSPVGAEAFF
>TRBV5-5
CASSLSLGGTYNEQFF
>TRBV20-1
CSAEGLAGLGGINEQFF
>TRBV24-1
CATSVDSNQPQHF
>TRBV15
CATSRDREAGANVLTF
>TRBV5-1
CASSLRGGGASYNEQFF
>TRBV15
CATSRDLVETQYF
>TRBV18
CASSPTGTSYEQYF
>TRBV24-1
CATSDSVWATRGGNEQFF